This is a list of T cell receptor beta chains from one sample in a study of blood T cell repertoires in COVID-19. The table came from immunoSEQ multiplex PCR; TCRdb's copy has only in-frame clones and leaves some out. The sample has fewer than 500,000 clones, 87% seen once; the top ten hold about 0.65%. The sequencing sample was made of PBMCs or T cells enriched from blood (not recorded which). The receptors derive from a woman between 18 and 29 years old who had recovered from COVID-19. CDR3s include the opening cysteine and the closing phenylalanine or tryptophan. A D gene is named only where the DNA matches it firmly. The size field is filled for only some rows; it gives once, few, many or a size class.

TRBJ1-5,TRBV6-6,-,-,TGTGCCACCTGGGAGGGAGATCAGCCCCAGCATTTT,CATWEGDQPQHF
TRBJ2-3,TRBV27,-,-,TGTGCCAGCAGTCCTTGGAGGGGGGGCGAGACAGATACGCAGTATTTT,CASSPWRGGETDTQYF
TRBJ1-5,TRBV30,-,-,TGTGCCTGGAGTGCCGGGGACTATAGCAATCAGCCCCAGCATTTT,CAWSAGDYSNQPQHF
TRBJ2-7,TRBV7-9,-,-,TGTGCCAGCAGCTTAGATGAGGCAAGAGACGAGCAGTACTTC,CASSLDEARDEQYF
TRBJ1-4,TRBV5-1,-,-,TGCGCCAGCAGCTTGGGGCCCGCTAATGAAAAACTGTTTTTT,CASSLGPANEKLFF
TRBJ1-6,TRBV5-4,TRBD1,once,TGTGCCAGCAGCCCCCCGACAGGGGGCCGTAATTCACCCCTCCACTTT,CASSPPTGGRNSPLHF
TRBJ1-5,TRBV19,-,-,TGTGCCAGTACCAATCCAGGGCTGAACAATCAGCCCCAGCATTTT,CASTNPGLNNQPQHF
TRBJ2-5,TRBV3-1/TRBV3-2,-,-,TGTGCCAGCAGCACCCCCCGGGGGGAGACCCAGTACTTC,CASSTPRGETQYF
TRBJ1-1,TRBV30,-,-,TGTGCCTGGAGTGTGGGGGCGGGAGACAGTGAAGCTTTCTTT,CAWSVGAGDSEAFF
TRBJ1-6,TRBV18,-,-,TGTGCCAGCTCATCCCGCTTCCGACAGCCCCTTGCTAATTCACCCCTCCACTTT,CASSSRFRQPLANSPLHF
TRBJ2-4,TRBV4-1,-,-,TGCGCCAGCAGCCCCTGGCCTAAGGAGCCCAAAAACATTCAGTACTTC,CASSPWPKEPKNIQYF
TRBJ1-5,TRBV19,-,-,TGTGCCAGTAGTATCTCCAGATCGCAGCCCCAGCATTTT,CASSISRSQPQHF
TRBJ1-2,TRBV10-3,TRBD1,-,TGTGCCATCCTTGACAGGGTCGACGGTGGCTACACCTTC,CAILDRVDGGYTF
TRBJ1-6,TRBV5-4,TRBD1,-,TGTGCCAGCAGCTTTTCGGACAGGAATTCACCCCTCCACTTT,CASSFSDRNSPLHF
TRBJ2-7,TRBV5-6,-,-,TGTGCCAGCAGACTCCAGGGGGGCGAGCAGTACTTC,CASRLQGGEQYF
TRBJ2-5,TRBV27,-,-,TGTGCCAGCAGTTTGGACAGACACAAAGAGACCCAGTACTTC,CASSLDRHKETQYF
TRBJ2-5,TRBV23-1,-,-,TGCGCCAGCAGTCAAACCCCGGACAGATTTCAAGAGACCCAGTACTTC,CASSQTPDRFQETQYF
TRBJ2-3,TRBV28,TRBD2,many,TGTGCCAGCAGTTTTTTAAGCGGGGGGGGCACAGATACGCAGTATTTT,CASSFLSGGGTDTQYF
TRBJ2-7,TRBV7-9,-,-,TGTGCCAGCAGCTTAGGAGTCCCCTACGAGCAGTACTTC,CASSLGVPYEQYF
TRBJ2-7,TRBV5-1,-,-,TGCGCCAGCAGCTCCCCTGAAGGGCGGGTGAGCTACGAGCAGTACTTC,CASSSPEGRVSYEQYF
TRBJ1-5,TRBV30,-,-,TGTGCCTGGAGTGTGAACGGGAATCAGCCCCAGCATTTT,CAWSVNGNQPQHF
TRBJ1-5,TRBV2,TRBD1,-,TGTGCCAGCACGCCCGGGACAGGGAATCAGCCCCAGCATTTT,CASTPGTGNQPQHF
TRBJ2-7,TRBV18,-,-,TGTGCCAGCTCCCGTGGCCTGGGGCCTAACCCCTCGACCTACGAGCAGTACTTC,CASSRGLGPNPSTYEQYF
TRBJ2-5,TRBV30,-,-,TGTGCCTGGTCTACTCTAGAAGGAGAAGAGACCCAGTACTTC,CAWSTLEGEETQYF
TRBJ1-4,TRBV4-1,-,-,TGCGCCAGCAGCCAAGGAGACAGTAGGAAACTGTTTTTT,CASSQGDSRKLFF
TRBJ2-1,TRBV4-2,TRBD2,-,TGTGCCAGCAGCCAAGACTGGACTAGCGGGGGGGCCAATGAGCAGTTCTTC,CASSQDWTSGGANEQFF
TRBJ2-5,TRBV5-6,TRBD2,-,TGTGCCAGCAGCCGAACGGTAGCGGGGCGGTTAAACCAAGAGACCCAGTACTTC,CASSRTVAGRLNQETQYF
TRBJ2-7,TRBV5-1,TRBD2,-,TGCGCCAGCAGCTTGGGCCCGGGACTAGCTGGTGAGCAGTACTTC,CASSLGPGLAGEQYF
TRBJ1-1,TRBV5-4,TRBD1,-,TGTGCCAGCAGCTCGGGACAGGGACCCAACACTGAAGCTTTCTTT,CASSSGQGPNTEAFF
TRBJ2-3,TRBV5-1,TRBD2,-,TGCGCCAGCAGACCTTTAGCGGGGGGGCGAGGTGTGACAGATACGCAGTATTTT,CASRPLAGGRGVTDTQYF
TRBJ1-2,TRBV4-1,-,once,TGCGCCAGCAGCCAAGACCAGAGACAGGAAGGTAATGGCTACACCTTC,CASSQDQRQEGNGYTF
TRBJ1-1,TRBV3-1/TRBV3-2,-,-,TGTGCCAGCAGCCAAGATGGGCAGCTTCGCGCTTTCTTT,CASSQDGQLRAFF
TRBJ2-1,TRBV29-1,-,-,TGCAGCGTTGGATCCAGAAACAATGAGCAGTTCTTC,CSVGSRNNEQFF
TRBJ1-3,TRBV6-1,-,-,TGTGCCAGCAGTGCTCCACCGGGACGGGAGCCTGGAAACACCATATATTTT,CASSAPPGREPGNTIYF
TRBJ2-5,TRBV9,-,-,TGTGCCAGCAGCGTAGCGGGAGAGACCCAGTACTTC,CASSVAGETQYF
TRBJ1-5,TRBV7-2,TRBD1,few,TGTGCCAGCAGCTTACCGGACAGGGGGCCCCAGCATTTT,CASSLPDRGPQHF
TRBJ2-1,TRBV6-5,-,once,TGTGCCAGCAGTTACGAGGCGGGGGCCTCAAATGAGCAGTTCTTC,CASSYEAGASNEQFF
TRBJ2-7,TRBV4-1,TRBD2,-,TGCGCCAGCAGCCAAGATCGGGGGGTAACCGGGACTAGGGTCTACGAGCAGTACTTC,CASSQDRGVTGTRVYEQYF
TRBJ2-7,TRBV7-9,TRBD2,-,TGTGCCAGCAGCGCCACGGGGGGATACTCCTACGAGCAGTACTTC,CASSATGGYSYEQYF
TRBJ1-1,TRBV9,TRBD1,-,TGTGCCAGCAGCCCACGTTCGGGGGACAGTCACACTGAAGCTTTCTTT,CASSPRSGDSHTEAFF
TRBJ1-3,TRBV3-1/TRBV3-2,TRBD1,-,TGTGCCAGCAGCGCGGACAGGGCTGGAAACACCATATATTTT,CASSADRAGNTIYF
TRBJ2-5,TRBV2,TRBD2,-,TGTGCCAGCCTATTTAGTAGCGGGGGGGCCGGGACCCAGTACTTC,CASLFSSGGAGTQYF
TRBJ1-2,TRBV6-5,TRBD1,few,TGTGCCAGCACAAGGGGGCCAGGGAACTATGGCTACACCTTC,CASTRGPGNYGYTF
TRBJ2-2,TRBV6-2/TRBV6-3,TRBD1,-,TGTGCCAGCAGTTATCGGGGACAGGGAAACACCGGGGAGCTGTTTTTT,CASSYRGQGNTGELFF
TRBJ2-1,TRBV15,TRBD2,-,TGTGCCACCAGCGAGGGGGTAGCGGGGGGCCGGAGGAATGAGCAGTTCTTC,CATSEGVAGGRRNEQFF
TRBJ2-5,TRBV2,TRBD1,-,TGTGCCAGCAGTTGGGGGACAGTCCAAGAGACCCAGTACTTC,CASSWGTVQETQYF
TRBJ2-5,TRBV5-8,-,-,TGTGCCAGCAGCTTGGCTCCGCGACTCGGCAATGCAGAGACCCAGTACTTC,CASSLAPRLGNAETQYF